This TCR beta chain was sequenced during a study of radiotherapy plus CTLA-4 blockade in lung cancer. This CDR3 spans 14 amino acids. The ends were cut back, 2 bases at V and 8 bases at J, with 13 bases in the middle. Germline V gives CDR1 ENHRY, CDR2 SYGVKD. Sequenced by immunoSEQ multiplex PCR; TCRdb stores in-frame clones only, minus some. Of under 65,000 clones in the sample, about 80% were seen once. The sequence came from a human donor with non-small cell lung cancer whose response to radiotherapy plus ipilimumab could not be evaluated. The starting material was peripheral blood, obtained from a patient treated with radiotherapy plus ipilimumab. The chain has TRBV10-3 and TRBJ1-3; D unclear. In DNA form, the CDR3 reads TGTGCCATCAGTGAGCCAAGGCGGGCGGACACCATATATTTT. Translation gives CAISEPRRADTIYF.